The rows below give T cell receptor beta chains drawn from one sample of a study of chemoradiotherapy in HPV16-positive cancers. The method was immunoSEQ multiplex PCR; TCRdb's version includes in-frame clones alone and lacks a portion of them. The profile shows 50,000 to 55,000 clones, 90% of them singletons. The starting material was blood, obtained from a patient who underwent chemoradiotherapy. The receptor source for this set is a human donor with HPV-associated anogenital cancer. Each CDR3 is given with its conserved first and last residue. The order of the fields is J gene, V gene, D gene, clone size, CDR3 protein, CDR3 DNA. The D gene is left open where the match is weak. The size field is filled for only some rows; it gives once, few, many or a size class.

TRBJ2-7,TRBV30,TRBD1,-,CAWSPLGTVTYEQYF,TGTGCCTGGAGTCCCCTTGGGACAGTCACCTACGAGCAGTACTTC
TRBJ2-7,TRBV6-6,-,-,CASRPSGTPGSEQYF,TGTGCCAGCAGGCCTTCCGGGACGCCAGGCTCCGAGCAGTACTTC
TRBJ2-1,TRBV7-2,-,-,CASSLARGSYNEQFF,TGTGCCAGCAGCCTAGCCCGCGGGTCCTACAATGAGCAGTTCTTC
TRBJ2-7,TRBV7-2,TRBD1,-,CASSVGTGSYEQYF,TGTGCCAGCAGCGTCGGGACAGGATCCTACGAGCAGTACTTC
TRBJ1-3,TRBV2,-,-,CASSESVGGDTIYF,TGTGCCAGCAGTGAATCCGTGGGAGGAGACACCATATATTTT
TRBJ1-4,TRBV27,-,-,CASRQGTNEKLFF,TGTGCCAGCAGGCAGGGGACTAATGAAAAACTGTTTTTT
TRBJ2-5,TRBV30,TRBD2,-,CAWSGSSGGYQETQYF,TGTGCCTGGAGTGGATCCTCCGGGGGGTACCAAGAGACCCAGTACTTC
TRBJ2-2,TRBV11-3,-,-,CASSLGRQETNTGELFF,TGTGCCAGCAGCTTAGGTAGACAAGAAACGAACACCGGGGAGCTGTTTTTT
TRBJ1-6,TRBV7-2,-,-,CASSSIRGNSPLHF,TGTGCCAGCAGCTCAATACGAGGGAATTCACCCCTCCACTTT
TRBJ2-1,TRBV25-1,-,-,CASSEWGANEQFF,TGTGCCAGCAGTGAATGGGGGGCCAATGAGCAGTTCTTC
TRBJ1-2,TRBV7-3,-,once,CASSLGTSANYGYTF,TGTGCCAGCAGCTTAGGAACCTCAGCTAACTATGGCTACACCTTC
TRBJ2-7,TRBV27,TRBD1,-,CASSMTGGFYEQYF,TGTGCCAGCAGTATGACAGGGGGCTTCTACGAGCAGTACTTC
TRBJ1-2,TRBV10-3,TRBD1,-,CAIRDRADNYGYTF,TGTGCCATCAGGGACAGGGCGGATAACTATGGCTACACCTTC
TRBJ1-2,TRBV20-1,-,-,CSARTSHGYTF,TGCAGTGCCCGGACAAGTCATGGCTACACCTTC
TRBJ2-1,TRBV5-4,TRBD2,once,CASSPERGVSYNEQFF,TGTGCCAGCAGCCCCGAGCGGGGGGTTTCCTACAATGAGCAGTTCTTC
TRBJ2-2,TRBV4-3,-,-,CASSDRDPWGTGELFF,TGCGCCAGCAGCGACCGGGACCCCTGGGGAACCGGGGAGCTGTTTTTT
TRBJ2-1,TRBV27,-,-,CASSYERNNEQFF,TGTGCCAGCAGTTACGAGCGCAACAATGAGCAGTTCTTC
TRBJ2-7,TRBV6-5,-,-,CASKDVYEQYF,TGTGCCAGCAAGGACGTCTACGAGCAGTACTTC
TRBJ2-7,TRBV11-2,-,-,CASSLERGTNYEQYF,TGTGCCAGCAGCTTAGAGAGGGGTACGAACTACGAGCAGTACTTC
TRBJ1-5,TRBV6-1,-,-,CASSARRGNQPQHF,TGTGCCAGCAGTGCGAGGCGAGGCAATCAGCCCCAGCATTTT
TRBJ2-1,TRBV29-1,TRBD1,-,CSVEVTGLNEQFF,TGCAGCGTTGAAGTGACAGGGTTGAATGAGCAGTTCTTC
TRBJ2-7,TRBV11-1,-,few,CASSFAYSDEQYF,TGTGCCAGCAGCTTTGCATATTCGGACGAGCAGTACTTC
TRBJ1-2,TRBV4-2,-,-,CASSQDKTDNYGYTF,TGTGCCAGCAGCCAAGATAAGACAGACAACTATGGCTACACCTTC
TRBJ1-5,TRBV5-8,TRBD1,-,CASSFDRGHGQPQHF,TGTGCCAGCAGCTTTGACAGGGGACACGGTCAGCCCCAGCATTTT
TRBJ1-5,TRBV6-5,-,few,CASSYGRNQPQHF,TGTGCCAGCAGTTACGGACGCAATCAGCCCCAGCATTTT
TRBJ2-7,TRBV6-6,TRBD2,-,CASSATSGGAYEQYF,TGTGCCAGCAGCGCAACTAGCGGGGGGGCCTACGAGCAGTACTTC
TRBJ2-1,TRBV7-2,-,-,CASSLSRSIEQFF,TGTGCCAGCAGCTTAAGCAGGAGTATTGAGCAGTTCTTC
TRBJ2-2,TRBV6-5,-,-,CASRVPGAGELFF,TGTGCCAGCAGGGTCCCGGGGGCCGGGGAGCTGTTTTTT
TRBJ2-7,TRBV5-8,-,-,CASRGGRLLYEQYF,TGTGCCAGCAGGGGCGGACGACTCCTCTACGAGCAGTACTTC
TRBJ2-3,TRBV19,TRBD2,-,CASSPTSATDTQYF,TGTGCCAGTAGCCCGACTAGCGCCACAGATACGCAGTATTTT
TRBJ1-2,TRBV7-2,-,-,CASRYTGLNYGYTF,TGTGCCAGCAGATATACAGGGTTAAACTATGGCTACACCTTC
TRBJ2-4,TRBV19,TRBD2,few,CASSRLAGGPENIQYF,TGTGCCAGTAGTCGACTAGCGGGAGGGCCTGAAAACATTCAGTACTTC
TRBJ2-1,TRBV12-5,-,-,CASGEGSSYNEQFF,TGTGCTAGTGGTGAAGGGAGCTCCTACAATGAGCAGTTCTTC
TRBJ1-5,TRBV6-4,-,-,CASSEGGAGQPQHF,TGTGCCAGCAGTGAAGGGGGGGCCGGACAGCCCCAGCATTTT
TRBJ2-7,TRBV5-1,-,-,CASSPGTYEQYF,TGCGCCAGCAGCCCAGGGACCTACGAGCAGTACTTC
TRBJ2-5,TRBV5-4,-,-,CASSLPRAQETQYF,TGTGCCAGCAGCTTGCCCAGGGCCCAAGAGACCCAGTACTTC
TRBJ2-7,TRBV27,-,-,CASSSSGPYEQYF,TGTGCCAGCAGTTCCTCGGGACCTTACGAGCAGTACTTC
TRBJ2-1,TRBV29-1,-,-,CSVGKGSNPYNEQFF,TGCAGCGTTGGCAAGGGGTCGAACCCTTACAATGAGCAGTTCTTC
TRBJ2-5,TRBV6-1,-,-,CARRGPTPQETQYF,TGTGCCAGACGAGGACCGACACCTCAAGAGACCCAGTACTTC
TRBJ2-3,TRBV4-3,-,-,CASRREISTDTQYF,TGCGCCAGCAGGAGGGAGATTAGCACAGATACGCAGTATTTT
TRBJ1-3,TRBV10-3,-,-,CAISEAGNTIYF,TGTGCCATCAGTGAGGCTGGAAACACCATATATTTT
TRBJ2-7,TRBV29-1,TRBD1,-,CSVRTGGYEQYF,TGCAGCGTTCGGACAGGGGGCTACGAGCAGTACTTC
TRBJ1-1,TRBV5-1,-,-,CASSLEQATATEAFF,TGCGCCAGCAGCTTGGAACAGGCCACGGCCACTGAAGCTTTCTTT
TRBJ1-4,TRBV9,-,-,CASSEGYGAINEKLFF,TGTGCCAGCAGCGAGGGGTATGGGGCAATTAATGAAAAACTGTTTTTT
TRBJ2-3,TRBV10-2,TRBD2,-,CASSSRTGTSGGDTQYF,TGCGCCAGCAGTAGTAGGACCGGGACTAGCGGAGGAGATACGCAGTATTTT
TRBJ2-3,TRBV2,TRBD2,-,CASRSGLAGAGTDTQYF,TGTGCCAGCAGGTCGGGACTAGCGGGGGCCGGCACAGATACGCAGTATTTT
TRBJ2-7,TRBV5-4,TRBD2,-,CASRAGGTSYEQYF,TGTGCCAGTAGAGCGGGAGGGACCTCCTACGAGCAGTACTTC
TRBJ2-7,TRBV30,-,once,CAWSVLSYEQYF,TGTGCCTGGAGTGTCCTCTCCTACGAGCAGTACTTC
TRBJ2-2,TRBV9,TRBD2,-,CASSVRVWTSRGLTGELFF,TGTGCCAGCAGCGTACGGGTATGGACTAGCCGAGGCCTTACCGGGGAGCTGTTTTTT
TRBJ2-3,TRBV4-3,TRBD1,-,CASSKGQGLGTDTQYF,TGCGCCAGCAGCAAAGGACAGGGGCTGGGTACAGATACGCAGTATTTT
TRBJ1-4,TRBV19,-,-,CASMTPGRLFF,TGTGCCAGTATGACCCCCGGTCGGCTGTTTTTT
TRBJ2-4,TRBV5-4,-,-,CASSPRVEKNIQYF,TGTGCCAGCAGCCCGCGGGTAGAAAAAAACATTCAGTACTTC
TRBJ2-5,TRBV6-1,-,-,CASSENLQETQYF,TGTGCCAGCAGTGAAAACTTACAAGAGACCCAGTACTTC
TRBJ2-3,TRBV6-5,-,-,CATLWASGGGDTQYF,TGTGCAACACTCTGGGCTAGCGGAGGGGGGGATACGCAGTATTTT
TRBJ2-7,TRBV4-1,-,-,CASSHKQGTTGNEQYF,TGCGCCAGCAGCCACAAACAGGGGACTACAGGGAACGAGCAGTACTTC
TRBJ2-5,TRBV7-6,-,-,CASSLGAQETQYF,TGTGCCAGCAGCTTAGGGGCCCAAGAGACCCAGTACTTC
TRBJ2-2,TRBV5-1,-,-,CASSSGGGGGPAFTGELFF,TGCGCCAGCAGCTCAGGGGGTGGCGGGGGCCCCGCGTTCACCGGGGAGCTGTTTTTT
TRBJ2-3,TRBV9,TRBD2,once,CASSVAWTSGRRTDTQYF,TGTGCCAGCAGCGTAGCGTGGACTAGCGGGAGGAGGACAGATACGCAGTATTTT
TRBJ2-7,TRBV10-2,-,-,CASSENGGNRGEQYF,TGCGCCAGCAGTGAGAATGGGGGTAATAGAGGCGAGCAGTACTTC
TRBJ2-2,TRBV25-1,-,-,CASSEGGIGELFF,TGTGCCAGCAGTGAAGGTGGGATTGGGGAGCTGTTTTTT